The T cell receptor (beta chain) under discussion was sequenced for a study of blood T cell repertoires in COVID-19. Study in general: T cells, B-cell-depleted T cells, or PBMCs supplied cDNA or gDNA.

V was pared by 5 bases and J by 7 bases, with 9 bases between. This CDR3 region has 12 residues. The germline V gene has CDR1 SGHTA and CDR2 FQGNSA. Authors' processing steps: Researchers report that nucleated cell counts were estimated from reference gene primer amplification. This table comes from immunoSEQ multiplex PCR, and its TCRdb copy is limited to in-frame clones, with some not included. D and trimming were read from the DNA, whereas the V and J calls and clone size are those reported in that table. The table shows approximately 90,000 clones, with 80% occurring only once. Sequencing was carried out using peripheral blood. The sequence came from an elderly woman with acute or convalescent COVID-19. The rearrangement uses TRBV7-2 and TRBJ2-1; D is ambiguous. This chain's CDR3 is CASSLDANEQFF. CDR3 nucleotides: TGTGCCAGCAGCCTAGACGCGAATGAGCAGTTCTTC.